The entry below describes one T cell receptor beta chain. As yet, its antigen is unknown. V was clipped by 0 bases and J by 6 bases, with 6 bases between them. CDR3 length: 14 amino acids. Per germline, CDR1 SGHDN and CDR2 FVKESK. The data were taken from a study of response to subunit inactivated influenza vaccine. Study-level points and caveats: Each seasonal flu vaccination may recruit only limited new T cells, authors suggested.

MiXCR, applied by TCRdb to the RT-PCR reads, yields one record per CDR3 protein. This sample carries about 520,000 distinct CDR3 sequences, around 7.7% of them seen once, and the ten largest clones take about 12%. V and J are TRBV14 and TRBJ1-6; no definite D call. The starting material was PBMCs from blood, obtained less than 25 months after vaccination. The clonotype was recovered from a man aged 50 to 69 who received an inactivated influenza vaccine. The CDR3 is CASSQEGSNSPLHF. In DNA form, the CDR3 reads TGTGCCAGCAGCCAAGAGGGTTCTAATTCACCCCTCCACTTT.